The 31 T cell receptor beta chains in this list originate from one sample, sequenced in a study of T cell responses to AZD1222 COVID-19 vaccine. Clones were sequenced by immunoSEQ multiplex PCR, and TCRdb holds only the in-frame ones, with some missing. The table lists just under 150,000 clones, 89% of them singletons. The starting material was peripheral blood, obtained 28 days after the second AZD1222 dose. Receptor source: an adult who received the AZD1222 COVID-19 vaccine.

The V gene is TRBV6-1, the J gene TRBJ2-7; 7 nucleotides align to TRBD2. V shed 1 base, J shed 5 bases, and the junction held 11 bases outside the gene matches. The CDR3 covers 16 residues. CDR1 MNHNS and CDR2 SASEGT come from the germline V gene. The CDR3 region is CASSEDVGGPSNEQYF. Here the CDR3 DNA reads TGTGCCAGCAGTGAAGATGTGGGAGGGCCTTCGAACGAGCAGTACTTC.

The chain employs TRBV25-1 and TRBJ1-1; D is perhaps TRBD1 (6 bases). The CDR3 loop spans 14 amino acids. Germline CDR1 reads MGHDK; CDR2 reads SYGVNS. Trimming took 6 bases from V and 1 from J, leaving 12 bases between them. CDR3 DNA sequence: TGTGCCAGCAGGGACGGACAGCCGAACACTGAAGCTTTCTTT. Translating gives CASRDGQPNTEAFF.

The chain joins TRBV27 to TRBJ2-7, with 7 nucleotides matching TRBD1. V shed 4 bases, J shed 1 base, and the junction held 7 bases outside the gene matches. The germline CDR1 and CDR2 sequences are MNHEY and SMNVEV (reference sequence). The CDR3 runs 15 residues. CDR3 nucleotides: TGTGCCAGCAGTTACTCCGGGACAGTGTCCTACGAGCAGTACTTC. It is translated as CASSYSGTVSYEQYF.

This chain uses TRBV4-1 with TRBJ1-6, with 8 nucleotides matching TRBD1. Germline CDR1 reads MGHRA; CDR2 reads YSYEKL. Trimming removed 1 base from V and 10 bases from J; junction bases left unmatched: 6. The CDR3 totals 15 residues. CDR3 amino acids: CASSQVTGAGSPLHF. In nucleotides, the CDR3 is TGCGCCAGCAGCCAAGTGACAGGGGCGGGCTCACCCCTCCACTTT.

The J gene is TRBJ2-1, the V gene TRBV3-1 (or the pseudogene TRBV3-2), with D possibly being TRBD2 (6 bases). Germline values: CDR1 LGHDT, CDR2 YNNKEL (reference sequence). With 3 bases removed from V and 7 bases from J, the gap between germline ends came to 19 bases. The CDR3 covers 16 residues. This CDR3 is CASSQAGGTQPNEQFF. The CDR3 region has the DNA TGTGCCAGCAGCCAGGCCGGCGGGACCCAGCCGAATGAGCAGTTCTTC.

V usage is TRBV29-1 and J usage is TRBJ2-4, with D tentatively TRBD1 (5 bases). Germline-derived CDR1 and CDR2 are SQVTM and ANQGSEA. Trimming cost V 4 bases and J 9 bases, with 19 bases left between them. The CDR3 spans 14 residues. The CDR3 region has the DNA TGCAGCGTTGTTGGGGTGGGGCTTTCTGGCATTCAGTACTTC. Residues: CSVVGVGLSGIQYF.

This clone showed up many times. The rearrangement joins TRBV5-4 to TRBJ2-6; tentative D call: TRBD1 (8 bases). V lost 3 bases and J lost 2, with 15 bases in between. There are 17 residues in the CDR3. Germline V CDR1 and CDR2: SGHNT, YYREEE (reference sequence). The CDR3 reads CASSWGGQVAGANVLTF. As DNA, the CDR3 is TGTGCCAGCAGCTGGGGGGGACAGGTAGCTGGGGCCAACGTCCTGACTTTC. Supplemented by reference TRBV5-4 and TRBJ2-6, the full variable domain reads ETGVTQSPTHLIKTRGQQVTLRCSSQSGHNTVSWYQQALGQGPQFIFQYYREEENGRGNFPPRFSGLQFPNYSSELNVNALELDDSALYLCASSWGGQVAGANVLTFGAGSRLTVL.

The CDR3 region has the DNA TGTGCCAGCAGTTTGGGGAGGAGCTCCTACAATGAGCAGTTCTTC. As protein: CASSLGRSSYNEQFF. The chain couples TRBV28 to TRBJ2-1; a weak D match, TRBD2 (6 bases). CDR3 length equals 15 residues. CDR1 and CDR2 from the germline V gene are MDHEN and SYDVKM. The V and J ends lost 3 bases and 0 bases respectively, with 9 bases between them.

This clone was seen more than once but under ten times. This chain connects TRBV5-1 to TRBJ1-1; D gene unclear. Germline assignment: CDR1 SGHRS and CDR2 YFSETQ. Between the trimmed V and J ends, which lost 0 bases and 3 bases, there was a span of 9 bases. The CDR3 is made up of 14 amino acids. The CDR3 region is CASSLGGGDTEAFF. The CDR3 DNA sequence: TGCGCCAGCAGCTTGGGCGGCGGGGACACTGAAGCTTTCTTT.

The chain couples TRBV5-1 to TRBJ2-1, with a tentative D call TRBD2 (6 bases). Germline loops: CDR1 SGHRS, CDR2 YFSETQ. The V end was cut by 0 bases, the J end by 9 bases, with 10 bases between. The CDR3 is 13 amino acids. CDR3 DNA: TGCGCCAGCAGCTTGGCCGGGAGAAGTGAGCAGTTCTTC. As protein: CASSLAGRSEQFF. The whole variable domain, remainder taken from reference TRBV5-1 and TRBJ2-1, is KAGVTQTPRYLIKTRGQQVTLSCSPISGHRSVSWYQQTPGQGLQFLFEYFSETQRNKGNFPGRFSGRQFSNSRSEMNVSTLELGDSALYLCASSLAGRSEQFFGPGTRLTVL.

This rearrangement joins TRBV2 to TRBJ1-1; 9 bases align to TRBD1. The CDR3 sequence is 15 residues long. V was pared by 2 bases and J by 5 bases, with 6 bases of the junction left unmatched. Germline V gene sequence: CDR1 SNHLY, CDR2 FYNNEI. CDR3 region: CASSERRGQGTEAFF. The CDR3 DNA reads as TGTGCCAGCAGTGAACGAAGGGGACAGGGTACTGAAGCTTTCTTT.

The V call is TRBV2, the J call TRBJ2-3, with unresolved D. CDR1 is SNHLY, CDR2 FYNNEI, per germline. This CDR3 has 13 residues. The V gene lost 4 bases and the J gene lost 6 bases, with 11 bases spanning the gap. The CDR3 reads CASSADKGDTQYF. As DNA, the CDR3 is TGTGCCAGCAGTGCCGACAAAGGGGATACGCAGTATTTT.

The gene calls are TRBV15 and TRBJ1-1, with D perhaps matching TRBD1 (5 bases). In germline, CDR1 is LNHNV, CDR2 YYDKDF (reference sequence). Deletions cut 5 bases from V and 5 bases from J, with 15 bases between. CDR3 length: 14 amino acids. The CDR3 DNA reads TGTGCCACCAGCCCCGGGGGGATACTTACTGAAGCTTTCTTT. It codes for CATSPGGILTEAFF.

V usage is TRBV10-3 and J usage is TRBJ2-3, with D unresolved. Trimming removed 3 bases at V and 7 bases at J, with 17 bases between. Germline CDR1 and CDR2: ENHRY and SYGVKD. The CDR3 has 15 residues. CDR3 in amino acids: CAISDRFPNTYTQYF. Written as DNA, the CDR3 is TGTGCCATCAGTGACCGGTTTCCTAATACTTATACGCAGTATTTT.

The CDR3 nucleotides are TGTGCCAGCAGCTCTTCACCCAGTGTCCTCTACGAGCAGTACTTC. This sequence encodes CASSSSPSVLYEQYF. The chain recombines TRBV21-1 with TRBJ2-7; TRBD1 is the table's D call and was not checked against the DNA. TRBV21-1 is a documented pseudogene. This CDR3 is 15 amino acids long.

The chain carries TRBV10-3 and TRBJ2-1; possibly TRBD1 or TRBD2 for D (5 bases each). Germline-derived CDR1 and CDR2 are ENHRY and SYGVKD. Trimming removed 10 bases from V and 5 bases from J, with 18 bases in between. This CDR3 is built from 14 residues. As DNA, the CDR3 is TGTGCCACCAGAGGGGATGACGGGAACAATGAGCAGTTCTTC. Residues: CATRGDDGNNEQFF.

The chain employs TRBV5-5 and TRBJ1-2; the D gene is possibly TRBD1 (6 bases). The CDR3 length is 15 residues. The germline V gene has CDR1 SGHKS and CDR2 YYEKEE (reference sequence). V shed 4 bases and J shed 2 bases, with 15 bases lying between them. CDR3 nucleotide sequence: TGTGCCAGCAGCCAGGGGTGGAAGGGAAACTATGGCTACACCTTC. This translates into CASSQGWKGNYGYTF. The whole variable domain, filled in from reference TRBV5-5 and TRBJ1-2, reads DAGVTQSPTHLIKTRGQQVTLRCSPISGHKSVSWYQQVLGQGPQFIFQYYEKEERGRGNFPDRFSARQFPNYSSELNVNALLLGDSALYLCASSQGWKGNYGYTFGSGTRLTVV.

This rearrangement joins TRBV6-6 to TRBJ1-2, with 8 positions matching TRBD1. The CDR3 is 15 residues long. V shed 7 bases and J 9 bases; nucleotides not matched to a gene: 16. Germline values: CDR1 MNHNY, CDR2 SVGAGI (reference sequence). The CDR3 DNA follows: TGTGCCAGCACCAACTTCGGGACAGGTTTTAGGAGCTACACCTTC. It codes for CASTNFGTGFRSYTF.

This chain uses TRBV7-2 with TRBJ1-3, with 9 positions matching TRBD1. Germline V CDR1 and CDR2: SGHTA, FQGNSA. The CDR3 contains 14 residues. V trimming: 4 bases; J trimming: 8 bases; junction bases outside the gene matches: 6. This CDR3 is CASSSQGAWDTIYF. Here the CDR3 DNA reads TGTGCCAGCAGCTCACAGGGGGCGTGGGACACCATATATTTT.

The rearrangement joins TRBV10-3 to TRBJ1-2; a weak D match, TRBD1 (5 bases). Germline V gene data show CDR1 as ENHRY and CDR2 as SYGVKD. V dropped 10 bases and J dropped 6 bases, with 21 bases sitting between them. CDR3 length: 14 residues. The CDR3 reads CATGGGGEGDGYTF. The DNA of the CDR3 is TGTGCCACAGGTGGCGGGGGGGAGGGAGATGGCTACACCTTC.

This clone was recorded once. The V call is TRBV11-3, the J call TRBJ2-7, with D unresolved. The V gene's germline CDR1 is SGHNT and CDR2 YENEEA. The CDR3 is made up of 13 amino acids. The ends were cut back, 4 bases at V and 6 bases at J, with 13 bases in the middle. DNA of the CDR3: TGTGCCAGCAGCTCCCGAGAATCATCCGAGCAGTACTTC. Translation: CASSSRESSEQYF.

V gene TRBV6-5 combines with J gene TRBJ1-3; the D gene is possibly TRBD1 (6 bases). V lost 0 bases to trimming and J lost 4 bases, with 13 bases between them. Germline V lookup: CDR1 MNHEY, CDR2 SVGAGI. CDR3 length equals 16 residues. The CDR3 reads CASSYSIGTSGNTIYF. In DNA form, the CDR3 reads TGTGCCAGCAGTTACTCGATCGGGACATCCGGAAACACCATATATTTT.

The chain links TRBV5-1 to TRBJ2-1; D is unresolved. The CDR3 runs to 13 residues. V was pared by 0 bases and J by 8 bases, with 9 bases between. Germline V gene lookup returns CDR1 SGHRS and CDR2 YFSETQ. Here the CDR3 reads CASSLGRVDEQFF. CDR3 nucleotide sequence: TGCGCCAGCAGCTTGGGTCGGGTGGATGAGCAGTTCTTC.

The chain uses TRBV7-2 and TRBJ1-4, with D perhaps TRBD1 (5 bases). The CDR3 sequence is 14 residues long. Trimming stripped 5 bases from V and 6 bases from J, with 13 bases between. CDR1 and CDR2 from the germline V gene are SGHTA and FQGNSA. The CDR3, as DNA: TGTGCCAGCAGCCAAGGGCAGGGCTATGAAAAACTGTTTTTT. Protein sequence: CASSQGQGYEKLFF.

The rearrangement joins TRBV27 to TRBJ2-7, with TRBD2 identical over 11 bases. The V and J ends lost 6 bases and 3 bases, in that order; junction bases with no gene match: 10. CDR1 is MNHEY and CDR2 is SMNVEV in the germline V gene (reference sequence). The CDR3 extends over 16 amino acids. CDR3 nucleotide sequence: TGTGCCAGCAGCCCTACAATAGCGGGAGGGATCTACGAGCAGTACTTC. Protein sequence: CASSPTIAGGIYEQYF.

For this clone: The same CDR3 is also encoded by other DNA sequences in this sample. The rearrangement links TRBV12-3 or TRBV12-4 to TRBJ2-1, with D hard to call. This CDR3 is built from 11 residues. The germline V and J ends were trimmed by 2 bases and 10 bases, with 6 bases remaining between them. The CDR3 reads CASSLNNEQFF. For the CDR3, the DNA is TGTGCCAGCAGTTTAAATAACGAGCAGTTCTTC.

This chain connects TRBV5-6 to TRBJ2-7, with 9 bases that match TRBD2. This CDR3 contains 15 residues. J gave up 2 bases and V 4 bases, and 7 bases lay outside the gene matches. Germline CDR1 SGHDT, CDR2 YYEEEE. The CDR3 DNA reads TGTGCCAGCAGCGGGCCGGGACTAGCTCCCTACGAGCAGTACTTC. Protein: CASSGPGLAPYEQYF.

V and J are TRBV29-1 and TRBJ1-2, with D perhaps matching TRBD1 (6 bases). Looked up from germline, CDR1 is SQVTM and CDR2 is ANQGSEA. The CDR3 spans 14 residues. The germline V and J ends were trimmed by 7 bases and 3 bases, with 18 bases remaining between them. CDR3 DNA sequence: TGCAGCGCCGACCGGGGGGGCAGTCACTATGGCTACACCTTC. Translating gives CSADRGGSHYGYTF.

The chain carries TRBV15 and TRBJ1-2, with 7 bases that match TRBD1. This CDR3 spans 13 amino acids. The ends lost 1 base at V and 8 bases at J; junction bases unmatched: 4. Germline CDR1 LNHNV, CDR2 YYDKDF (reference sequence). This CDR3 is CATSRADRWGYTF. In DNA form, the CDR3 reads TGTGCCACCAGCAGAGCGGACAGGTGGGGCTACACCTTC. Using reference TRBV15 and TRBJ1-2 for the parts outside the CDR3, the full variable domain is DAMVIQNPRYQVTQFGKPVTLSCSQTLNHNVMYWYQQKSSQAPKLLFHYYDKDFNNEADTPDNFQSRRPNTSFCFLDIRSPGLGDTAMYLCATSRADRWGYTFGSGTRLTVV.

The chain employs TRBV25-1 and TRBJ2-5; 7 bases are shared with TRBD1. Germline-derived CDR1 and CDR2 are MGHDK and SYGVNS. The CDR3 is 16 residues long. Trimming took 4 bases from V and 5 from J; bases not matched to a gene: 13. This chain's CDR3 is CASSALGQRLGETQYF. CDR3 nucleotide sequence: TGTGCCAGCAGTGCACTGGGACAGCGATTGGGGGAGACCCAGTACTTC.

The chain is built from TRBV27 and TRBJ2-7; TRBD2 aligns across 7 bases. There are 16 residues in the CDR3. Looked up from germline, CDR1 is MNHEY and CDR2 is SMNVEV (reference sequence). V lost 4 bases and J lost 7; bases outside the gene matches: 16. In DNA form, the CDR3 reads TGTGCCAGCAGTTATGGGAGGGTCGGCCCAAGAAGGGAGCAGTACTTC. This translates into CASSYGRVGPRREQYF.